Presented here are 28 T cell receptor beta chains from one specimen sequenced in a study of CD4+ T cells in melanoma. Repertoires were generated with immunoSEQ multiplex PCR, while TCRdb's copy carries only in-frame clones and drops some. The data show about 4,000 clones, about three fifths seen once. The specimen sequenced was cells from a culture (not recorded whether cultured in vitro). The receptor set was obtained from a human donor with melanoma.

This CDR3 is CASSQVELNTGELFF. CDR3 in DNA: TGTGCCAGCAGCCAAGTTGAACTTAACACCGGGGAGCTGTTTTTT. This chain links TRBV4-2 with TRBJ2-2; unclear D gene. V lost 1 base, J lost 2 bases, and 8 bases lay in between. This CDR3 is 15 amino acids long. CDR1 and CDR2 (germline): LGHNA, YNFKEQ.

This rearrangement joins TRBV10-3 to TRBJ2-2; D gene unclear. The V end was cut by 0 bases, the J end by 6 bases, with 5 bases between. CDR1 is ENHRY, CDR2 SYGVKD, per germline. This CDR3 spans 13 amino acids. CDR3 coding DNA: TGTGCCATCAGTGAGTCGAGTCCCGGGGAGCTGTTTTTT. It translates to CAISESSPGELFF.

The chain links TRBV7-9 to TRBJ2-5; TRBD1 might be the D (6 bases). The germline V and J ends were trimmed by 5 bases and 7 bases, with 14 bases remaining between them. The CDR3 is 13 residues long. Germline CDR1 is SEHNR and CDR2 is FQNEAQ (reference sequence). The CDR3, as DNA: TGTGCCAGCAGCGAGGACAGCAAGGGGACCCAGTACTTC. It translates to CASSEDSKGTQYF.

This clone has just a few counts. V is TRBV19 and J is TRBJ1-1, with D uncertain. Trimming pared 7 bases from V and 1 base from J, leaving 10 bases between. Germline V lookup: CDR1 LNHDA, CDR2 SQIVND (reference sequence). CDR3 length: 13 residues. The CDR3 loop reads CASNPRENTEAFF. As DNA, the CDR3 is TGTGCCAGTAACCCTAGGGAGAACACTGAAGCTTTCTTT.

The V and J genes are TRBV11-2 and TRBJ2-5; 8 nucleotides line up with TRBD2. The V gene's germline CDR1 is SGHAT and CDR2 FQNNGV. The CDR3 runs to 15 residues. The V gene end was trimmed by 4 bases and the J gene end by 5 bases; junction bases not matched to a gene: 9. The CDR3, as DNA: TGTGCCAGCAGCTATATCGGGGGGGCCTGGGAGACCCAGTACTTC. Protein: CASSYIGGAWETQYF.

The gene calls are TRBV27 and TRBJ2-2, with 7 bases identical to TRBD1. V lost 6 bases to trimming and J lost 1 base; unmatched junction nucleotides: 2. CDR3 size: 14 residues. Per the germline V gene, CDR1 is MNHEY and CDR2 is SMNVEV (reference sequence). The DNA for the CDR3 is TGTGCCAGCAGGAGGACAGGGAACACCGGGGAGCTGTTTTTT. Its translation is CASRRTGNTGELFF.

For the CDR3, the DNA is TGTGCCAGCAGCCCCTGGCTAGCGGACCGCTCCTACGAGCAGTACTTC. It specifies CASSPWLADRSYEQYF. The chain carries TRBV7-6 and TRBJ2-7, with 7 bases identical to TRBD2. With 5 bases clipped from V and 0 bases from J, the junction kept 10 bases outside the gene matches. The CDR3 extends over 16 amino acids. CDR1 is SGHVS and CDR2 is FNYEAQ in the germline V gene.

This clone was detected only once. The chain combines TRBV6-6 with TRBJ2-5; D uncertain. V lost 0 bases and J 5 bases, leaving 10 bases between the germline ends. The germline V gene has CDR1 MNHNY and CDR2 SVGAGI (reference sequence). The CDR3 covers 14 residues. CDR3 coding DNA: TGTGCCAGCAGTTACTCGACCCTAGGGGAGACCCAGTACTTC. This sequence encodes CASSYSTLGETQYF.

The CDR3 reads CASTKADRGNYGYTF. The CDR3 DNA reads as TGTGCCAGCACCAAAGCGGACAGGGGCAACTATGGCTACACCTTC. The rearrangement uses TRBV21-1 and TRBJ1-2; the DNA was not compared with TRBD1, the D call given in the table. TRBV21-1 is labeled a pseudogene. The CDR3 length is 15 residues.

V gene TRBV18 combines with J gene TRBJ2-3; the D is unclear. The germline CDR1 and CDR2 sequences are KGHSH and LQKENI. The CDR3 has 13 amino acids. The V end was cut by 0 bases, the J end by 2 bases, with 3 bases between. The CDR3 bases are TGTGCCAGCTCACCACCCTCCACAGATACGCAGTATTTT. It yields the protein CASSPPSTDTQYF.

Remarks on this clone: A junction end diverges from the germline sequence, so it may reflect a read error. The chain uses TRBV7-7 and TRBJ2-6; D gene unclear. The CDR3 runs 18 residues. Germline-derived CDR1 and CDR2 are SSHAT and FNYEAQ (reference sequence). The CDR3 region is CASSLSPPSASGANVLTF. CDR3 DNA: TGTGCTAGCAGCTTAAGTCCCCCATCGGCCTCTGGGGCCAACGTCCTGACTTTC. Supplemented by reference TRBV7-7 and TRBJ2-6, the full variable domain reads GAGVSQSPRYKVTKRGQDVTLRCDPISSHATLYWYQQALGQGPEFLTYFNYEAQPDKSGLPSDRFSAERPEGSISTLTIQRTEQRDSAMYRCASSLSPPSASGANVLTFGAGSRLTVL.

In this sample, this clone is large. The V and J genes are TRBV7-6 and TRBJ2-1, with TRBD2 matching 9 bases. The CDR3 runs to 16 residues. The germline V gene encodes CDR1 SGHVS and CDR2 FNYEAQ. The junction had 11 bases not matched to a gene; V was cut back by 3 bases and J by 8 bases. This CDR3 is CASSFGAGGTGDEQFF. CDR3 coding DNA: TGTGCCAGCAGCTTCGGCGCGGGGGGGACTGGGGATGAGCAGTTCTTC.

J is TRBJ1-1 and V is TRBV9, with 11 bases fitting TRBD1. The ends lost 4 bases at V and 7 bases at J; junction bases unmatched: 6. The CDR3 is 14 amino acids. Germline values: CDR1 SGDLS, CDR2 YYNGEE. The DNA of the CDR3 is TGTGCCAGCAGCTTAGGGACAGGGGGAGGTGAAGCTTTCTTT. Amino acid sequence: CASSLGTGGGEAFF. Drawing the rest from reference TRBV9 and TRBJ1-1, the complete variable domain is DSGVTQTPKHLITATGQRVTLRCSPRSGDLSVYWYQQSLDQGLQFLIQYYNGEERAKGNILERFSAQQFPDLHSELNLSSLELGDSALYFCASSLGTGGGEAFFGQGTRLTVV.

This clone was counted between two and nine times. The J gene is TRBJ2-7, the V gene TRBV7-9, with D possibly being TRBD2 (6 bases). The CDR3 is 13 amino acids. From germline, CDR1 is SEHNR and CDR2 FQNEAQ (reference sequence). The V and J ends lost 5 bases and 7 bases respectively, with 15 bases between them. The CDR3 loop reads CASSGLGSMEQYF. The CDR3 region has the DNA TGTGCCAGCAGCGGCCTCGGGAGCATGGAGCAGTACTTC.

The chain combines TRBV14 with TRBJ2-3; possible D gene TRBD2, 5 bases. V was cut by 1 base and J by 3 bases, with 11 bases left in between. The CDR3 extends over 15 amino acids. CDR1 is SGHDN, CDR2 FVKESK, per germline. CDR3 sequence (DNA): TGTGCCAGCAGCCAAGCGGGAACGCGGACAGATACGCAGTATTTT. It codes for CASSQAGTRTDTQYF.

J is TRBJ2-2 and V is TRBV19; weak D call: TRBD2 (7 bases). The CDR3 is 15 amino acids. The germline CDR1 and CDR2 sequences are LNHDA and SQIVND (reference sequence). Deletions cut 3 bases from V and 6 bases from J, with 14 bases between. CDR3 in amino acids: CASSIRGARAGELFF. The CDR3 DNA is TGTGCCAGTAGTATTCGGGGGGCGAGGGCCGGGGAGCTGTTTTTT.

By share, this clone ranks as hyperexpanded. The V call is TRBV2, the J call TRBJ2-3; D perhaps matches TRBD1 (5 bases). Germline V gene lookup returns CDR1 SNHLY and CDR2 FYNNEI. The CDR3 has 12 residues. The V gene lost 5 bases and the J gene lost 3 bases, with 6 bases spanning the gap. The DNA of the CDR3 is TGTGCCAGCAGTTCAGGGACAGATACGCAGTATTTT. Amino acid sequence: CASSSGTDTQYF.

The chain has TRBV24-1 and TRBJ2-2, with D unclear. V was clipped by 1 base and J by 5 bases, with 4 bases between them. Germline assignment: CDR1 KGHDR and CDR2 SFDVKD. The length of the CDR3 is 13 residues. CDR3 sequence: CATSDFGTGELFF. CDR3 in DNA: TGTGCCACCAGTGATTTTGGGACCGGGGAGCTGTTTTTT.

A few counts support this clone. The chain employs TRBV4-2 and TRBJ2-7; D is uncertain. This CDR3 comprises 14 residues. CDR1 and CDR2 (germline): LGHNA, YNFKEQ. V was shortened by 2 bases and J by 2 bases, with 10 bases between the two germline ends. The CDR3 DNA sequence: TGTGCCAGCAGCCAAAGGGTAGAGGCCTACGAGCAGTACTTC. Protein: CASSQRVEAYEQYF.

The chain has TRBV10-1 and TRBJ2-7; D may be TRBD1 (5 bases). Germline-derived CDR1 and CDR2 are WNHNN and SYGVQD (reference sequence). V gave up 0 bases and J gave up 2 bases, with 11 bases separating them. The CDR3 contains 15 residues. CDR3 loop: CASSESRDRAYEQYF. CDR3 nucleotides: TGCGCCAGCAGTGAGTCCCGCGACAGAGCCTACGAGCAGTACTTC.

The rearrangement uses TRBV2 and TRBJ1-2; 8 bases map to TRBD1. Germline assignment: CDR1 SNHLY and CDR2 FYNNEI. J was trimmed by 2 bases and V by 5 bases; bases with no gene match: 7. CDR3 length: 15 residues. CDR3 in amino acids: CASSITGGGNYGYTF. CDR3 DNA: TGTGCCAGCAGTATTACAGGGGGAGGGAACTATGGCTACACCTTC.

This clone is medium-sized (0.01 to 0.1%) within its sample. V gene TRBV7-6 combines with J gene TRBJ2-1; D remains unclear. The V end lost 5 bases, the J end lost 8 bases, and 19 bases lay between the germline ends. CDR3 size: 15 residues. From germline, CDR1 is SGHVS and CDR2 FNYEAQ. The CDR3: CASSLIAEKAHEQFF. CDR3 nucleotides: TGTGCCAGCAGCCTCATCGCCGAAAAGGCTCATGAGCAGTTCTTC.

The chain uses TRBV3-1 (or the pseudogene TRBV3-2) and TRBJ1-1; weak D call: TRBD1 (6 bases). V lost 4 bases and J lost 0, with 12 bases in between. Per the germline V gene, CDR1 is LGHDT and CDR2 is YNNKEL (reference sequence). The CDR3 spans 15 residues. The CDR3 sequence: CASSRIRGLNTEAFF. CDR3 sequence (DNA): TGTGCCAGCAGCCGCATCAGGGGTCTGAACACTGAAGCTTTCTTT.

The V call is TRBV19, the J call TRBJ1-6; D ambiguous. Germline CDR1 reads LNHDA; CDR2 reads SQIVND (reference sequence). The CDR3 has 17 amino acids. V was clipped by 5 bases and J by 4 bases, with 18 bases between them. The CDR3 coding sequence is TGTGCCAGTAGTGCCATGACTACGAGTCAATATAATTCACCCCTCCACTTT. Its protein product is CASSAMTTSQYNSPLHF.

The CDR3 sequence is CASSLSGNTRTNEKLFF. The CDR3 region has the DNA TGTGCCAGCAGCTTATCCGGCAACACACGGACTAATGAAAAACTGTTTTTT. The V and J genes are TRBV7-3 and TRBJ1-4; D gene ambiguous. This CDR3 spans 17 amino acids. Germline V gene sequence: CDR1 SGHTA, CDR2 FQGTGA. The V end lost 2 bases, the J end lost 2 bases, and 15 bases lay between the germline ends.

This clone is medium-sized (0.01 to 0.1%). CDR3 in amino acids: CASSSGQGALNEQFF. The CDR3 nucleotides are TGCGCCAGCAGCTCGGGACAGGGGGCCTTAAATGAGCAGTTCTTC. The chain uses TRBV5-1 and TRBJ2-1, with 12 nucleotides matching TRBD1. Trimming took 3 bases from V and 7 from J; bases not matched to a gene: 5. In germline, CDR1 is SGHRS, CDR2 YFSETQ. This CDR3 spans 15 amino acids.

The chain couples TRBV6-1 to TRBJ2-3; perhaps TRBD2 as D (5 bases). The CDR3 totals 15 residues. V lost 2 bases, J lost 2 bases, and 11 bases lay in between. Germline CDR1 MNHNS, CDR2 SASEGT. The CDR3 coding sequence is TGTGCCAGCAGTGAATGGGCGGGCGCCACAGATACGCAGTATTTT. It yields the protein CASSEWAGATDTQYF.

This clone was counted a few times. V gene TRBV5-5 combines with J gene TRBJ2-2; no definite D call. The CDR3 contains 13 residues. V lost 2 bases, J lost 6 bases, and 8 bases lay in between. Germline CDR1 and CDR2: SGHKS and YYEKEE (reference sequence). The CDR3 loop reads CASSLRAPGELFF. The CDR3 DNA reads TGTGCCAGCAGCTTAAGGGCTCCCGGGGAGCTGTTTTTT. Together with reference TRBV5-5 and TRBJ2-2, the CDR3 gives the full variable domain: DAGVTQSPTHLIKTRGQQVTLRCSPISGHKSVSWYQQVLGQGPQFIFQYYEKEERGRGNFPDRFSARQFPNYSSELNVNALLLGDSALYLCASSLRAPGELFFGEGSRLTVL.